This T cell receptor (beta chain) was obtained from a study of cytomegalovirus exposure and HLA in healthy donors. The assay was immunoSEQ multiplex PCR, and TCRdb's table has in-frame clones only and misses some. The table has roughly 250,000 clones, around 89% seen once. J lost 4 bases, V lost 2 bases, and 1 base had no gene match. The CDR3 consists of 14 residues. Germline V lookup: CDR1 SGHNT, CDR2 YYREEE (reference sequence). The receptor was derived from a young woman in good health and CMV-seronegative. Sequencing used PBMCs. V gene TRBV5-4 combines with J gene TRBJ1-5; 9 bases align to TRBD1. The CDR3 DNA is TGTGCCAGCAGCTTAGGGACAGGGAATCAGCCCCAGCATTTT. Translating it yields CASSLGTGNQPQHF.